This TCR beta chain appears in the sequencing data of a study of blood T cells in healthy people across ages. A word on this clonotype: Its antigen is as yet unknown.

The authors ran a second PCR of roughly 7 to 11 cycles using a sample-barcoded 5' primer and a J-beta primer mix. Each TCR beta cDNA got a 12-nucleotide random molecular identifier. TCRdb redid the calling of the 5' RACE reads with MiXCR, one entry per CDR3 protein. The sample shows roughly 700,000 distinct CDR3 sequences, roughly 50% of them seen only once. The CDR3 covers 15 residues. The V end lost 0 bases, the J end lost 4 bases, and 13 bases lay between the germline ends. Germline-derived CDR1 and CDR2 are SQVTM and ANQGSEA. The authors isolated at least 6 million PBMCs per sample. Notes on the study in general: When set beside aged donors, long-lived donors presented more naive CD4+ cells and higher diversity.

The J gene is TRBJ1-3, the V gene TRBV29-1; unclear D gene. The source of this sequence is a woman aged 60-75 years in good health. Sequences were obtained from blood. CDR3 sequence (DNA): TGCAGCGTTGAAGAGGGAATGGGAACGGGAAACACCATATATTTT. This encodes CSVEEGMGTGNTIYF.